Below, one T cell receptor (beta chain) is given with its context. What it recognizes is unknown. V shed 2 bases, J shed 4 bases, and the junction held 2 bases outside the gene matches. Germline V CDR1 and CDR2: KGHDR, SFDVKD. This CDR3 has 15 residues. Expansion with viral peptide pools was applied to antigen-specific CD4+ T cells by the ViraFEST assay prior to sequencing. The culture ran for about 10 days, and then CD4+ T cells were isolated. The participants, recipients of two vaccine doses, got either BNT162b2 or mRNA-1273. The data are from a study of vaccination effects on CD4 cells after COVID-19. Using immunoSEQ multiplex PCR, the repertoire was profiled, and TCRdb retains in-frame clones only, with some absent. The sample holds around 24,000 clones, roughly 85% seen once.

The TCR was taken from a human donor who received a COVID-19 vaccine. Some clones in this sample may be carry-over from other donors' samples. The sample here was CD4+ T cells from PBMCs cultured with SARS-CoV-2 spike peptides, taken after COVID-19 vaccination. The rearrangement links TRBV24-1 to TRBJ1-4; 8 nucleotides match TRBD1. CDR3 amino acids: CATSDSDRDNEKLFF. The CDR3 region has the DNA TGTGCCACCAGTGATTCGGACAGGGATAATGAAAAACTGTTTTTT.